The 16 T cell receptor beta chains below all came from one sample that was sequenced in a study of identical twins. One entry per CDR3 protein results from TCRdb running MiXCR on the 5' RACE reads. The table records some 1,600,000 distinct CDR3 sequences, less than 40% of them present only once. Input material: cord blood. The receptors were sampled from a newborn girl in good health.

The chain combines TRBV4-2 with TRBJ2-1, with D possibly TRBD2 on 5 matching bases. The J call may be mistaken, given a closer DNA end match to TRBJ2-7. This CDR3 has 15 residues. Per the germline V gene, CDR1 is LGHNA and CDR2 is YNFKEQ. The CDR3 DNA reads TGTGCCAGCAGCCAAGACTCTAGCTCCTACAATGAGCAGTACTTC. Amino acids: CASSQDSSSYNEQYF.

V and J are TRBV4-2 and TRBJ1-3, with TRBD1 matching 7 bases. Germline V gene sequence: CDR1 LGHNA, CDR2 YNFKEQ. The CDR3 is 15 amino acids. V gave up 1 base and J gave up 4 bases; unmatched junction bases: 4. The CDR3 coding sequence is TGTGCCAGCAGCCAAGGGGGACAGCTAGGAAACACCATATATTTT. It yields the protein CASSQGGQLGNTIYF.

In this sample, this clonotype turned up a few times. The V gene is TRBV10-3, the J gene TRBJ2-3; unclear D gene. V lost 3 bases and J lost 6, with 7 bases in between. This CDR3 is 12 amino acids long. CDR1 and CDR2 (germline): ENHRY, SYGVKD. CDR3: CAISDGLDTQYF. The DNA of the CDR3 is TGTGCCATCAGTGACGGGCTGGATACGCAGTATTTT.

At least ten counts were recorded for this clonotype. The chain has TRBV6-1 and TRBJ1-2, with D possibly matching TRBD1 (5 bases). The V and J ends lost 4 bases and 4 bases respectively, with 7 bases between them. This CDR3 is 12 amino acids long. Per germline, CDR1 MNHNS and CDR2 SASEGT. The CDR3 is CASSARGYGYTF. CDR3 DNA sequence: TGTGCCAGCAGTGCAAGGGGCTATGGCTACACCTTC.

The gene calls are TRBV7-6 and TRBJ1-4, with 7 bases matching TRBD1. Unmatched junction bases numbered 10, after V lost 1 base and J lost 5 bases. There are 17 residues in the CDR3. Germline CDR1 SGHVS, CDR2 FNYEAQ. CDR3 sequence: CASSLGLWGQPNEKLFF. The CDR3 DNA is TGTGCCAGCAGCTTAGGCCTGTGGGGACAGCCAAATGAAAAACTGTTTTTT.

This sequence joins TRBV10-3 and TRBJ1-5; the match to TRBD1 covers 7 bases. CDR3 length equals 13 residues. The junction had 11 bases not matched to a gene; V was cut back by 8 bases and J by 10 bases. Germline V gives CDR1 ENHRY, CDR2 SYGVKD. DNA for the CDR3: TGTGCCATCGCGGACAGGCAAATTGGACCCCAGCATTTT. This encodes CAIADRQIGPQHF.

The chain has TRBV11-2 and TRBJ1-1; tentative D call: TRBD1 (6 bases). The germline V gene has CDR1 SGHAT and CDR2 FQNNGV. The CDR3 covers 13 residues. The V end was cut by 8 bases, the J end by 11 bases, with 21 bases between. CDR3 sequence: CASERTGAPTAFF. In DNA, the CDR3 is TGTGCCAGCGAAAGGACGGGGGCTCCTACCGCTTTCTTT.

This clonotype showed up just once. The CDR3 is CASSLAQGTSHNEQYF. The CDR3 bases are TGTGCCAGCAGTTTAGCGCAGGGGACTAGTCACAATGAGCAGTACTTC. The chain couples TRBV12-3 or TRBV12-4 to TRBJ2-7, with 8 bases identical to TRBD2. The CDR3 is made up of 16 amino acids. Trimming removed 0 bases from V and 7 bases from J; junction bases left unmatched: 11.

This clonotype turned up a few times. V and J are TRBV5-1 and TRBJ2-1; 11 positions match TRBD2. Looked up from germline, CDR1 is SGHRS and CDR2 is YFSETQ. The CDR3 is made up of 16 amino acids. The V segment lost 5 bases and the J segment 6 bases; nucleotides outside the gene matches: 10. CDR3: CASSWPQLAGANEQFF. The CDR3 bases are TGCGCCAGCAGTTGGCCTCAACTAGCGGGAGCCAATGAGCAGTTCTTC.

This sequence joins TRBV12-3 or TRBV12-4 and TRBJ2-1, with D unclear. V lost 5 bases and J 4 bases, leaving 18 bases between the germline ends. This CDR3 region has 16 residues. The CDR3 region is CASSVKRPLPYNEQFF. For the CDR3, the DNA is TGTGCCAGCAGTGTTAAACGTCCGCTACCGTACAATGAGCAGTTCTTC.

This clonotype turned up a few times. The rearrangement links TRBV28 to TRBJ2-7; 13 bases agree with TRBD2. This CDR3 spans 19 amino acids. Germline V gene data show CDR1 as MDHEN and CDR2 as SYDVKM. J was trimmed by 6 bases and V by 7 bases; bases with no gene match: 21. CDR3 DNA sequence: TGTGCCAGCATAGGAAGGAGTTGGGGACTAGCGGGATGGGCTCGCGAGCAGTACTTC. It yields the protein CASIGRSWGLAGWAREQYF.

This chain joins TRBV5-1 and TRBJ2-1, with 9 bases that match TRBD2. The germline V gene has CDR1 SGHRS and CDR2 YFSETQ. V dropped 7 bases and J dropped 4; count of bases not matched to a gene: 15. This CDR3 is 17 amino acids long. This chain's CDR3 is CASANLRTSALYNEQFF. In DNA, the CDR3 is TGCGCCAGCGCGAACCTTCGGACTAGCGCACTTTACAATGAGCAGTTCTTC.

The rearrangement joins TRBV5-1 to TRBJ2-1; D uncertain. The CDR3 covers 18 residues. Trimming took 0 bases from V and 0 from J, leaving 16 bases between them. Germline lookup yields CDR1 SGHRS and CDR2 YFSETQ. CDR3 sequence reads: CASSLGPVGVSSYNEQFF. In nucleotides, the CDR3 is TGCGCCAGCAGCTTGGGCCCCGTTGGGGTAAGCTCCTACAATGAGCAGTTCTTC.

V and J are TRBV10-3 and TRBJ2-3; 8 bases align to TRBD1. Germline assignment: CDR1 ENHRY and CDR2 SYGVKD. The CDR3 spans 15 residues. Unmatched junction bases numbered 9, after V lost 6 bases and J lost 4 bases. The DNA of the CDR3 is TGTGCCATCAGCTTACAGGGGGGTGTACCAGATACGCAGTATTTT. Translated, it gives CAISLQGGVPDTQYF.

The sample holds one count of this clonotype. In DNA, the CDR3 is TGTGCCACCAGCAGAGAGGGGCCCACCAGAAATGGTCAGCCCCAGCATTTT. Residues: CATSREGPTRNGQPQHF. The rearrangement joins TRBV15 to TRBJ1-5; tentative D call: TRBD1 (5 bases). The CDR3 is 17 amino acids. CDR1 is LNHNV and CDR2 is YYDKDF in the germline V gene (reference sequence). V lost 0 bases and J lost 6, with 18 bases in between.

This clonotype appeared a few times. The rearrangement joins TRBV25-1 to TRBJ2-1; the D gene could be TRBD1 or TRBD2 (5 bases each). V gave up 11 bases and J gave up 15 bases, with 14 bases separating them. This CDR3 has 9 amino acids. CDR1 is MGHDK and CDR2 is SYGVNS in the germline V gene. CDR3 amino acids: CALRDPTFF. The CDR3 nucleotides read TGTGCCCTACGGGACCCCACGTTCTTC.